Listed here is a single T cell receptor (beta chain). The data originate from a study of control samples from healthy donors and cancer patients. Sequencing was performed with immunoSEQ multiplex PCR; in TCRdb, only in-frame clones are kept and a portion is missing. The sample shows around 130,000 clones, approximately 87% of them seen only once. V was cut by 7 bases and J by 3 bases, with 9 bases left in between. The CDR3 loop spans 13 amino acids. Germline V lookup: CDR1 MNHEY, CDR2 SVGAGI. Sequenced sample: blood. The V gene is TRBV6-5, the J gene TRBJ2-2; no firm D call. This TCR derives from a man aged 30-40 years in good health. Here the CDR3 DNA reads TGTGCCAGCAACCCCGCCCACACCGGGGAGCTGTTTTTT. Its protein is CASNPAHTGELFF.